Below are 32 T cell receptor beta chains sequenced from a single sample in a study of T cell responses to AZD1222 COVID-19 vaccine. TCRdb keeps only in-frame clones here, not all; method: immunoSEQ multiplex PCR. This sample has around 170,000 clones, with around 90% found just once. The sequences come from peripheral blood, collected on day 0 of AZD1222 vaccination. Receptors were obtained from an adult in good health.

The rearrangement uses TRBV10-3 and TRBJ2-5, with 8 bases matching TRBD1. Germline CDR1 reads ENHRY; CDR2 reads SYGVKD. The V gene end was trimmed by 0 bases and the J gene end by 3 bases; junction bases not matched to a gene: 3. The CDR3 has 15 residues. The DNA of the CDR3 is TGTGCCATCAGTGAGTCGGGGACAGGAAAAGAGACCCAGTACTTC. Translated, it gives CAISESGTGKETQYF.

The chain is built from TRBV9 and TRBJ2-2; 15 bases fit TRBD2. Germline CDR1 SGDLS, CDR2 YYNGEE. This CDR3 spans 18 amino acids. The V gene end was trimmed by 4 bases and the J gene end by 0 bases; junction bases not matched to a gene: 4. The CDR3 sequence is CASSRGLAGGSNTGELFF. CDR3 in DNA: TGTGCCAGCAGCCGAGGACTAGCGGGAGGGTCGAACACCGGGGAGCTGTTTTTT.

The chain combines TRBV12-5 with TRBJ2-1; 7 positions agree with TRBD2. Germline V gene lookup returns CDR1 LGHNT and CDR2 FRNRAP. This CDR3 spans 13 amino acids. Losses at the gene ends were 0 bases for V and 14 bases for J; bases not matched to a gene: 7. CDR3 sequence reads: CASGLVHRAGKFF. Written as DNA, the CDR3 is TGTGCTAGTGGTTTGGTACACCGAGCGGGGAAGTTCTTC.

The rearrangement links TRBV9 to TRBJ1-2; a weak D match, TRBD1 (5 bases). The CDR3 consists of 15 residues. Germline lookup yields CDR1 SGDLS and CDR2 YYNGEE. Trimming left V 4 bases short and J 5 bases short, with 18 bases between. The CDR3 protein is CASSPEGGAGYGYTF. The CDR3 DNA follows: TGTGCCAGCAGCCCCGAGGGCGGGGCAGGGTATGGCTACACCTTC.

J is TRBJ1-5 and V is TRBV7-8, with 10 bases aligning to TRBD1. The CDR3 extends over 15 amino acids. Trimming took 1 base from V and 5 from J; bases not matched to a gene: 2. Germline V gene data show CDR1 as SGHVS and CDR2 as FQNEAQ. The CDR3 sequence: CASSLGGQGYQPQHF. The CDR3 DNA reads TGTGCCAGCAGCTTAGGGGGACAGGGGTATCAGCCCCAGCATTTT.

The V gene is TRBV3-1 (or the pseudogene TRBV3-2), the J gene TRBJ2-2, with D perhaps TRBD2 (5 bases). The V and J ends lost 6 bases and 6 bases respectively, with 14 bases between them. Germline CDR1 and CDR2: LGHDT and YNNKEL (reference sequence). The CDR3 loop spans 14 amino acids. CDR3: CASRFAGVSGELFF. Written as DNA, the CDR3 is TGTGCCAGCAGATTCGCCGGGGTTTCCGGGGAGCTGTTTTTT.

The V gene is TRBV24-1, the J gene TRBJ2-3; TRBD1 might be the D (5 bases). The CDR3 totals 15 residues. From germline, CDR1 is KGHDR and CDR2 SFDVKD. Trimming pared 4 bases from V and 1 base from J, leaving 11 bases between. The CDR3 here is CATSDKTVGTDTQYF. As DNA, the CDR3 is TGTGCCACCAGTGACAAGACAGTAGGCACAGATACGCAGTATTTT.

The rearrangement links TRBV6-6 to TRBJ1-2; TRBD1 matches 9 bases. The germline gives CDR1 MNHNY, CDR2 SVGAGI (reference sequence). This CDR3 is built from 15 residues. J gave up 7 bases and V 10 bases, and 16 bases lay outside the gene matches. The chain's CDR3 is CATQPPGQGSSGYTF. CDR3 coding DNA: TGTGCCACTCAGCCCCCGGGACAGGGCAGTTCTGGCTACACCTTC.

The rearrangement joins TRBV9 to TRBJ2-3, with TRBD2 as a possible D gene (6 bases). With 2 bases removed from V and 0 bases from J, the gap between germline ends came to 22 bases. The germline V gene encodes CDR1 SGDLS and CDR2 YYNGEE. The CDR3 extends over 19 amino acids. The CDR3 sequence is CASSVSGETRLTSTDTQYF. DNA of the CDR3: TGTGCCAGCAGCGTGTCGGGGGAGACGAGACTTACTAGCACAGATACGCAGTATTTT.

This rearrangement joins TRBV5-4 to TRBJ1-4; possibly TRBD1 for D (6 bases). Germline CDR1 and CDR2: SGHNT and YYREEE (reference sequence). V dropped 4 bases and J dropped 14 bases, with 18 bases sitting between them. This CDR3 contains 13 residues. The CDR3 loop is CASSNLGQPGLFF. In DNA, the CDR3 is TGTGCCAGCAGCAACCTAGGACAGCCTGGGCTGTTTTTT.

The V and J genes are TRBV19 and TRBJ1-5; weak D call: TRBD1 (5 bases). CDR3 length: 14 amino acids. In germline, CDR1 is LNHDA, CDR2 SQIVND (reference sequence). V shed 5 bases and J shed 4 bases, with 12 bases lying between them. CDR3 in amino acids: CASSSGTSNQPQHF. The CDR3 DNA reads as TGTGCCAGTAGTTCCGGGACGTCAAATCAGCCCCAGCATTTT.

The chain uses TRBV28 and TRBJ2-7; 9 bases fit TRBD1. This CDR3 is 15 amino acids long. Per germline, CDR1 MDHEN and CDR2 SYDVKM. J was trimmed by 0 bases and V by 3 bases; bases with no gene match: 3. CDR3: CASSFSGQGSYEQYF. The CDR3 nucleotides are TGTGCCAGCAGTTTTTCGGGACAGGGCTCCTACGAGCAGTACTTC.

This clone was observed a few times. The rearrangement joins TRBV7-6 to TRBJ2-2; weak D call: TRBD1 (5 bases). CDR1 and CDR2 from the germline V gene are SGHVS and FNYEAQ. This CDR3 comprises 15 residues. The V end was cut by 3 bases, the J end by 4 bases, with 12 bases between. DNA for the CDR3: TGTGCCAGCAGCTTGACAGCTACGAGCACCGGGGAGCTGTTTTTT. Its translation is CASSLTATSTGELFF.

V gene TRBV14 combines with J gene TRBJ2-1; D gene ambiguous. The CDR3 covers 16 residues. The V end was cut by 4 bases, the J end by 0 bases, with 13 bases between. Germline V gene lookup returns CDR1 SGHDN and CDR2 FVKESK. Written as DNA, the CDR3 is TGTGCCAGCAGCCCCTACGGATTTATCTCCTACAATGAGCAGTTCTTC. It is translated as CASSPYGFISYNEQFF.

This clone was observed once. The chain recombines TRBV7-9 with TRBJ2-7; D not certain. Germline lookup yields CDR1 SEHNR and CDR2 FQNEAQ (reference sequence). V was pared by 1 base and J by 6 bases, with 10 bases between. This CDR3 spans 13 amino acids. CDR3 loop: CASSLGPTPEQYF. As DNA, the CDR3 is TGTGCCAGCAGCTTAGGCCCGACCCCCGAGCAGTACTTC.

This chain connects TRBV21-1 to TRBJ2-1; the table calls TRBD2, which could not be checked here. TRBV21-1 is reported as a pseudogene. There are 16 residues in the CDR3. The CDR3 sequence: CASSKGKAGLHNEQFF. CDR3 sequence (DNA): TGTGCCAGCAGCAAAGGGAAGGCGGGGCTACACAATGAGCAGTTCTTC.

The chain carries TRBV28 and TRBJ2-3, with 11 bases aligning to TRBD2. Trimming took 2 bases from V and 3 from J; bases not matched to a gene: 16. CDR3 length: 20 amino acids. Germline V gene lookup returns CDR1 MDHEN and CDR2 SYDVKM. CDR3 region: CASSLELFSGRAGVTDTQYF. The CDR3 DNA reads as TGTGCCAGCAGTTTAGAGTTGTTTAGCGGGAGGGCCGGGGTTACAGATACGCAGTATTTT.

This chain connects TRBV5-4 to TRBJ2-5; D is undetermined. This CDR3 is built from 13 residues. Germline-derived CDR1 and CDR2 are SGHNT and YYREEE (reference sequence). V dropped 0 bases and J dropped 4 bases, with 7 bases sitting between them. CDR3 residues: CASSLAGGETQYF. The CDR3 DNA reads TGTGCCAGCAGCTTGGCCGGTGGAGAGACCCAGTACTTC.

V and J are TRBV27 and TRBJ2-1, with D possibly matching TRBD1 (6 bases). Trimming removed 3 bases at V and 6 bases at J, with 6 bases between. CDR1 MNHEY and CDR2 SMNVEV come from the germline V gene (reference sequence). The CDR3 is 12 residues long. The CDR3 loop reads CASSLTGNEQFF. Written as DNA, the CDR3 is TGTGCCAGCAGTTTGACAGGCAATGAGCAGTTCTTC.

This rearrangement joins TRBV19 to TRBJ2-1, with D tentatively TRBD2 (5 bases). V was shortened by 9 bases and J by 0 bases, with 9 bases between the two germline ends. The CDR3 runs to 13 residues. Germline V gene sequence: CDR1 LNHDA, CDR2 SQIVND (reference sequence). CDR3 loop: CASGEPSYNEQFF. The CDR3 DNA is TGTGCCAGCGGGGAACCCTCCTACAATGAGCAGTTCTTC.

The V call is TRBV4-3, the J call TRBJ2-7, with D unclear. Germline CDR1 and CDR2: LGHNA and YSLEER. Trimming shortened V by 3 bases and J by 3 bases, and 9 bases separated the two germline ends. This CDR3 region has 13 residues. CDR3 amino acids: CASSHGQDYEQYF. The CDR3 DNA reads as TGCGCCAGCAGCCACGGTCAGGACTACGAGCAGTACTTC.

The CDR3 nucleotides are TGTGCCAGCAGCGATAGCGGGAGTAGTCCCGAGCAGTACTTC. Its translation: CASSDSGSSPEQYF. The V gene is TRBV5-4, the J gene TRBJ2-7; 9 nucleotides line up with TRBD2. Germline-derived CDR1 and CDR2 are SGHNT and YYREEE (reference sequence). The CDR3 consists of 14 residues. The trim removed 4 bases at V and 6 bases at J, leaving 8 bases unmatched.

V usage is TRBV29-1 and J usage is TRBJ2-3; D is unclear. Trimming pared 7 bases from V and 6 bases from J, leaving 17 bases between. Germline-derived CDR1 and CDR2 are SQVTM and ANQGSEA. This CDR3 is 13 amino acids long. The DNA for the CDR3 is TGCAGCGCCCGTTTCTCACCGATGGATACGCAGTATTTT. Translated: CSARFSPMDTQYF.

Written as DNA, the CDR3 is TGTGCCAGCAGACCCGAGACGGGGGAGTGGGAGACCCAGTACTTC. Its translation is CASRPETGEWETQYF. The chain is built from TRBV6-5 and TRBJ2-5, with a tentative D call TRBD2 (6 bases). Trimming took 6 bases from V and 5 from J, leaving 19 bases between them. CDR3 length equals 15 residues. Germline assignment: CDR1 MNHEY and CDR2 SVGAGI.

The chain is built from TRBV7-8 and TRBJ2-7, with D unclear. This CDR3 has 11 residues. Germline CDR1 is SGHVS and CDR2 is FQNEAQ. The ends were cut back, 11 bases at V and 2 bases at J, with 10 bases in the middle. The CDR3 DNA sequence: TGTGCCTCTGGGGTGCCCTACGAGCAGTACTTC. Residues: CASGVPYEQYF.

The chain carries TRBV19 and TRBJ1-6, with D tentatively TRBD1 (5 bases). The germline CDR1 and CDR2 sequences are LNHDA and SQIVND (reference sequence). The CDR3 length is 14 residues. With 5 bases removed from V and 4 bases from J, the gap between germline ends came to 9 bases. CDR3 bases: TGTGCCAGTAGTGACAGATTTTATAATTCACCCCTCCACTTT. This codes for CASSDRFYNSPLHF.

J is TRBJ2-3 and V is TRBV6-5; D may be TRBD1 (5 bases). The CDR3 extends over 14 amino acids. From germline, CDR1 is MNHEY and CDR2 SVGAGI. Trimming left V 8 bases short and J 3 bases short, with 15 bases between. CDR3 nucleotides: TGTGCCAGCTCCACCAGGCAGGGAACAGATACGCAGTATTTT. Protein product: CASSTRQGTDTQYF.

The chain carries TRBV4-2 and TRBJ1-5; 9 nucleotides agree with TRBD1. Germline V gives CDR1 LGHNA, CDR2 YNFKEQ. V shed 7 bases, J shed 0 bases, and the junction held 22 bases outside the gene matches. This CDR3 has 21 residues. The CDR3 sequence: CASTRLHQPGQGFDSNQPQHF. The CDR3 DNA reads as TGTGCCAGCACTCGACTTCACCAACCGGGACAGGGTTTCGATAGCAATCAGCCCCAGCATTTT.

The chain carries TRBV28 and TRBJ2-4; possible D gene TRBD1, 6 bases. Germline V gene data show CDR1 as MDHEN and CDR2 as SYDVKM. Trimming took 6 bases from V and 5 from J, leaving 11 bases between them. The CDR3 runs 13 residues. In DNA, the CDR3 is TGTGCCAGCAGGCTTCCAGGGGAAAACATTCAGTACTTC. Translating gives CASRLPGENIQYF.

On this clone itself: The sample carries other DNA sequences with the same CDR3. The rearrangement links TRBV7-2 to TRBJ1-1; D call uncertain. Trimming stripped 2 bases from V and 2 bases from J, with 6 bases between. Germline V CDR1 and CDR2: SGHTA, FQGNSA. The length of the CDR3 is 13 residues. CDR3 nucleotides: TGTGCCAGCAGCTTATCGGGTAACACTGAAGCTTTCTTT. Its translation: CASSLSGNTEAFF.

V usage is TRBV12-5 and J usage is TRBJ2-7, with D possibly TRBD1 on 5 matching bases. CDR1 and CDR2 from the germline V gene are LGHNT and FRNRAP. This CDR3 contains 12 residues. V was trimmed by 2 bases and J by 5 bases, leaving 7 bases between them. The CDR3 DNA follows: TGTGCTAGTGGTTTGTACAGGCACGAGCAGTACTTC. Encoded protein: CASGLYRHEQYF.

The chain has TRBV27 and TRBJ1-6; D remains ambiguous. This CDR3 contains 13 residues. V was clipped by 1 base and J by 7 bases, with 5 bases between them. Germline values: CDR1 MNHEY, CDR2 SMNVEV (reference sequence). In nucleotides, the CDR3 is TGTGCCAGCAGTTTATTACAGAATTCACCCCTCCACTTT. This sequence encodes CASSLLQNSPLHF.